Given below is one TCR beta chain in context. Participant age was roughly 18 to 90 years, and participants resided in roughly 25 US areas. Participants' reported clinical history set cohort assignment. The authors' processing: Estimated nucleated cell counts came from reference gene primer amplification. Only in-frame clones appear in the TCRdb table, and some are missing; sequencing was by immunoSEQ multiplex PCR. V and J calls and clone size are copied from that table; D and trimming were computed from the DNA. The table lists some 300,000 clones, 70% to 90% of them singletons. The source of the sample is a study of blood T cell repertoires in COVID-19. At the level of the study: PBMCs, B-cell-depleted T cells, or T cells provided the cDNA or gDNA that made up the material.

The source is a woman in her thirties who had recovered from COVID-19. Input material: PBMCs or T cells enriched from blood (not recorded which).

CDR3: CASSPEEIDRKLFF. The CDR3 nucleotides read TGTGCCAGCTCACCAGAGGAGATCGATAGAAAACTGTTTTTT. The rearrangement links TRBV18 to TRBJ1-4; D not resolved. The germline gives CDR1 KGHSH, CDR2 LQKENI. The CDR3 loop spans 14 amino acids. The V end lost 2 bases, the J end lost 10 bases, and 14 bases lay between the germline ends.